This T cell receptor (beta chain) was retrieved from a study of breast tumors, draining lymph nodes, adjacent tissues. TCRdb re-analysed the multiplex PCR reads in MiXCR, keeping a single row per CDR3 protein. The data hold 140,000 to 150,000 distinct CDR3 sequences, with about 31% observed a single time. This clonotype showed up many times. Its target is unknown. Study-wide results and caveats: Tumor TCR diversity was below lymph nodes but above nontumor tissue.

The lymph nodes were axillary draining lymph nodes from breast cancer patients. The CDR3 consists of 14 residues. The germline gives CDR1 MGHRA, CDR2 YSYEKL. V was trimmed by 1 base and J by 1 base, leaving 7 bases between them. The receptor was derived from a female donor with breast cancer. Some clones in this sample may be carry-over from other donors' samples. What was sequenced was axillary lymph node tissue. The J gene is TRBJ2-5, the V gene TRBV4-1; D uncertain. Written as DNA, the CDR3 is TGCGCCAGCAGCCAAGTTGCTATCCAAGAGACCCAGTACTTC. It specifies CASSQVAIQETQYF.